This T cell receptor beta chain came from a study of cytomegalovirus exposure and HLA in healthy donors. The method was immunoSEQ multiplex PCR; TCRdb's version includes in-frame clones alone and lacks a portion of them. The sample has approximately 160,000 clones, around 92% seen once. Per germline, CDR1 SGHDT and CDR2 YYEEEE. CDR3 size: 14 residues. Trimming removed 4 bases from V and 0 bases from J, with 8 bases in between. The sequencing input was PBMCs. V and J are TRBV5-6 and TRBJ2-1; no definite D call. The clonotype was recovered from a woman under 30 in good health and CMV-seropositive. The CDR3 protein is CASSPRSSYNEQFF. The DNA of the CDR3 is TGTGCCAGCAGCCCCCGGAGCTCCTACAATGAGCAGTTCTTC.